The 6 T cell receptor beta chains reported below all come from one sample, sequenced in a study of cytomegalovirus exposure and HLA in healthy donors. Vbeta (60) and Jbeta (13) primers were used in the PCR. Measured with immunoSEQ multiplex PCR; TCRdb has only the in-frame clones, and not every one. Of 110,000 to 150,000 clones listed, 78% are singletons. The specimen was PBMCs. The receptors shown here come from a female donor in good health and CMV-seronegative.

This clone was seen only once. The genes are TRBV27 and TRBJ2-1; D call uncertain. Germline V gene data show CDR1 as MNHEY and CDR2 as SMNVEV (reference sequence). This CDR3 is built from 15 residues. The V and J ends lost 2 bases and 2 bases respectively, with 10 bases between them. CDR3 nucleotides: TGTGCCAGCAGTTTAATAGCTTCTCCCTACAATGAGCAGTTCTTC. It codes for CASSLIASPYNEQFF.

This rearrangement joins TRBV4-3 to TRBJ2-7; TRBD1 agrees at 7 bases. Germline assignment: CDR1 LGHNA and CDR2 YSLEER. Losses at the gene ends were 1 base for V and 0 bases for J; bases not matched to a gene: 3. The length of the CDR3 is 15 residues. The CDR3 reads CASSQVGDSSYEQYF. DNA for the CDR3: TGCGCCAGCAGCCAAGTTGGGGACAGCTCCTACGAGCAGTACTTC.

The sample holds a few counts of this clone. For the CDR3, the DNA is TGTGCCAGCAGTGCGGGACTAGCGGAGGCCGGTGAGCAGTTCTTC. Translating gives CASSAGLAEAGEQFF. The rearrangement joins TRBV28 to TRBJ2-1; TRBD2 matches at 11 bases. The V segment lost 5 bases and the J segment 9 bases; nucleotides outside the gene matches: 9. Germline CDR1 is MDHEN and CDR2 is SYDVKM. The CDR3 has 15 amino acids.

V usage is TRBV5-4 and J usage is TRBJ2-1, with D unclear. Trimming removed 0 bases at V and 0 bases at J, with 13 bases between. CDR3 size: 17 residues. Germline assignment: CDR1 SGHNT and CDR2 YYREEE (reference sequence). CDR3 DNA sequence: TGTGCCAGCAGCTTGGGGTATCGTGGCAGCTCCTACAATGAGCAGTTCTTC. It is translated as CASSLGYRGSSYNEQFF.

The V call is TRBV27, the J call TRBJ2-2, with 10 positions matching TRBD2. The CDR3 runs to 14 residues. Per germline, CDR1 MNHEY and CDR2 SMNVEV (reference sequence). With V trimmed by 6 bases and J by 3 bases, 1 base remained unmatched. The chain's CDR3 is CASRLAGYTGELFF. The CDR3 coding sequence is TGTGCCAGCAGACTAGCGGGGTACACCGGGGAGCTGTTTTTT.

The CDR3 bases are TGCGCCAGCAGCATAGTGACCGGGAGCCCCACGGGCTACACCTTC. Its translation: CASSIVTGSPTGYTF. The genes are TRBV5-1 and TRBJ1-2; no reliable D call. This CDR3 has 15 amino acids. Germline CDR1 is SGHRS and CDR2 is YFSETQ. Trimming pared 4 bases from V and 8 bases from J, leaving 21 bases between.